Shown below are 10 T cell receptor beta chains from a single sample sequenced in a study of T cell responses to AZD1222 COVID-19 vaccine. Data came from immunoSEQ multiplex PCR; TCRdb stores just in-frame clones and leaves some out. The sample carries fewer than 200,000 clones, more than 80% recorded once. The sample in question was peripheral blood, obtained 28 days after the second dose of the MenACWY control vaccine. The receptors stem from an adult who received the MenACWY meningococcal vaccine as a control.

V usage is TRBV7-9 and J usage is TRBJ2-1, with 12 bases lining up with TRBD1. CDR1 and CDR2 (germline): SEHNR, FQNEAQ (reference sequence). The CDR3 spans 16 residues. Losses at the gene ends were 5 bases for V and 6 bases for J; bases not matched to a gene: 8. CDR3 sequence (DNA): TGTGCCAGCAGCCCCTACCCGGGACAGGGGGCCAATGAGCAGTTCTTC. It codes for CASSPYPGQGANEQFF.

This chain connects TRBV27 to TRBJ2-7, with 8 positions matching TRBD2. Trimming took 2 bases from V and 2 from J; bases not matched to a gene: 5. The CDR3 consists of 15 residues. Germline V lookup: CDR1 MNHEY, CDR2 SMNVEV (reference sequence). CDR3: CASSLRGGAPYEQYF. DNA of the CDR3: TGTGCCAGCAGTTTACGGGGGGGCGCCCCCTACGAGCAGTACTTC.

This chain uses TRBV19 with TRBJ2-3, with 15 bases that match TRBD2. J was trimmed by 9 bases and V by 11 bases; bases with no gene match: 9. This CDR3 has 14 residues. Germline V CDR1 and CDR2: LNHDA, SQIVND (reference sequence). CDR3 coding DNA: TGTGCCTCCAATGGACTAGCGGGAGGGTTGACGCAGTATTTT. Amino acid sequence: CASNGLAGGLTQYF.

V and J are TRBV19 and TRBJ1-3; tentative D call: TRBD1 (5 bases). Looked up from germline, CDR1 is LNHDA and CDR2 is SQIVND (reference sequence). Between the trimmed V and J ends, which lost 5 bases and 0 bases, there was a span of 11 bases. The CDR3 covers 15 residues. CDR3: CASSFRDRSGNTIYF. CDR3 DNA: TGTGCCAGTAGTTTCCGGGACCGCTCTGGAAACACCATATATTTT.

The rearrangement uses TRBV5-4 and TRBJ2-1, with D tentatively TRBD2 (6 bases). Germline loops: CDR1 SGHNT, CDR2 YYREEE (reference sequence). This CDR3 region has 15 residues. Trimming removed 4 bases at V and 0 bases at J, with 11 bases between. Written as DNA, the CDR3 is TGTGCCAGCAGCGTGGACGGGAGCTCCTACAATGAGCAGTTCTTC. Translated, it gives CASSVDGSSYNEQFF.

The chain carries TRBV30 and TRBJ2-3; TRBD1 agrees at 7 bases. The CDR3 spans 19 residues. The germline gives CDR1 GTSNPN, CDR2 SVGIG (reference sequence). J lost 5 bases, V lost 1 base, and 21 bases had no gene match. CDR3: CAWSADRTAAPVVGDTQYF. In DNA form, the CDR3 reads TGTGCCTGGAGTGCGGACAGGACTGCAGCTCCGGTAGTCGGAGATACGCAGTATTTT. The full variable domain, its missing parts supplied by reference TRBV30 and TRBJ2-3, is SQTIHQWPATLVQPVGSPLSLECTVEGTSNPNLYWYRQAAGRGLQLLFYSVGIGQISSEVPQNLSASRPQDRQFILSSKKLLLSDSGFYLCAWSADRTAAPVVGDTQYFGPGTRLTVL.

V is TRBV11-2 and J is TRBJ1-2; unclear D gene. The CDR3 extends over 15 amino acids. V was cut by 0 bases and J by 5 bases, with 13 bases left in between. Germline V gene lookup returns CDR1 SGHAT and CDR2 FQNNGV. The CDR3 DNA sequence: TGTGCCAGCAGCTTAGATTGGGGTGGGATGTATGGCTACACCTTC. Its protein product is CASSLDWGGMYGYTF.

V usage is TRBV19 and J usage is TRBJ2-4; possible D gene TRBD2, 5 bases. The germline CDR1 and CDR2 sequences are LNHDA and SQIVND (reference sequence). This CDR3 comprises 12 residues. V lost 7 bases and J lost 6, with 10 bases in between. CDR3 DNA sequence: TGTGCCAGTACCCGGGGTGGAAACATTCAGTACTTC. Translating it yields CASTRGGNIQYF.

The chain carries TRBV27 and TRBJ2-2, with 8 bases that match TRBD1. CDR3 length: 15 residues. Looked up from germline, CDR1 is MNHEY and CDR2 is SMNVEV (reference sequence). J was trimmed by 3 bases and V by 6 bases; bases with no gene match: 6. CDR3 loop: CASRLGQGHTGELFF. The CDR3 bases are TGTGCCAGCAGACTAGGACAGGGACACACCGGGGAGCTGTTTTTT.

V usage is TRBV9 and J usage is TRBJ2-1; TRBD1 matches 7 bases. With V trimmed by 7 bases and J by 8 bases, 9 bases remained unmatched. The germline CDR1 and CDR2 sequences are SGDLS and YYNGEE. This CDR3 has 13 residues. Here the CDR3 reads CASGLDRVDEQFF. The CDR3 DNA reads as TGTGCCAGCGGGTTAGACAGGGTCGATGAGCAGTTCTTC.